The text below deals with one T cell receptor beta chain. Antigen unknown. Sorting of CD4+ naive, central memory, regulatory and stem cell-like memory cells was performed via CD45RO/CCR7/CD25/CD127/CD95/CD27. The data derive from a study of beta chain features in type 1 diabetes. CDR1 and CDR2 (germline): LNHDA, SQIVND (reference sequence). The CDR3 is 14 residues long. Deletions cut 6 bases from V and 3 bases from J, with 15 bases between. General study findings and limits: Type 1 diabetes patients showed fewer insertions and more deletions at VDJ junctions. A greater similarity of naive, central memory and Treg TCRB repertoires was seen among patients than among healthy donors. Shorter TCRB CDR3s, moderately but significantly so, were found in Type 1 diabetes patients in all four CD4+ subsets.

Every isolated RNA sample was fully reverse transcribed, so sequencing captured expressed TCRB transcripts. Sequencing of naive, central memory and regulatory T cell samples gave an average of about 3.57 million reads. TCRdb's copy holds only in-frame clones and misses some; the assay was immunoSEQ multiplex PCR. The table includes about 150,000 clones, over 9% detected once. The chain joins TRBV19 to TRBJ2-7; no clear D. Sequenced: central memory CD4+ T cells from blood. The TCR originated in a man younger than 45 with type 1 diabetes. CDR3 in DNA: TGTGCCAGTAGCGTTGTGGGTTCGGGCTACGAGCAGTACTTC. This translates into CASSVVGSGYEQYF.